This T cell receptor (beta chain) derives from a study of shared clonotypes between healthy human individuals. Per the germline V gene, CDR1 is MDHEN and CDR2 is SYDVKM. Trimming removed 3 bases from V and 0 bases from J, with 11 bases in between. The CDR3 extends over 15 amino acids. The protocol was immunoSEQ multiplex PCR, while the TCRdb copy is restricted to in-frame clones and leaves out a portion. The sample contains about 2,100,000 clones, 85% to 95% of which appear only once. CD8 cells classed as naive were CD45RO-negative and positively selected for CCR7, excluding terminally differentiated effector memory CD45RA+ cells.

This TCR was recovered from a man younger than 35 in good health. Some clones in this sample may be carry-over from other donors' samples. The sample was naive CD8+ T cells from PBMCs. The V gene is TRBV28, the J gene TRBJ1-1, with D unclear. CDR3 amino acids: CASSFPGPLNTEAFF. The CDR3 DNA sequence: TGTGCCAGCAGTTTCCCGGGTCCCTTGAACACTGAAGCTTTCTTT.